A single sample is the source of the 5 T cell receptor beta chains below, sequenced in a study of regulatory T cells in long-lasting Graves disease. Time point defined: persistent/refractory GD, antithyroid drugs over 5 years with positive TRAb. Scientists built the TCR library using RNA that was extracted from PBMCs. Libraries of TCR beta came from iRepertoire HTBI primers plus Arm-PCR of CDR3 regions. One entry per CDR3 protein results from TCRdb running MiXCR on the multiplex PCR reads. The repertoire holds 500,000 to 800,000 distinct CDR3 sequences, around 30% seen once, with 42% in the top ten. The sample consisted of peripheral blood mononuclear cells (PBMCs), taken when the disease was refractory, from a patient treated with antithyroid drugs. The receptors shown here come from a female donor with Graves disease.

This clonotype was detected only a few times. V is TRBV20-1 and J is TRBJ1-5; a weak D match, TRBD1 (5 bases). With 5 bases removed from V and 5 bases from J, the gap between germline ends came to 16 bases. In germline, CDR1 is DFQATT, CDR2 SNEGSKA (reference sequence). This CDR3 has 14 amino acids. CDR3 sequence: CSAQRPGDDQPQHF. In DNA form, the CDR3 reads TGCAGTGCTCAGAGACCGGGGGATGATCAGCCCCAGCATTTT.

The rearrangement links TRBV29-1 to TRBJ1-2; D unclear. From germline, CDR1 is SQVTM and CDR2 ANQGSEA. The CDR3 consists of 14 residues. V lost 2 bases to trimming and J lost 3 bases, with 13 bases between them. CDR3 protein: CSVETALGYYGYTF. The CDR3 nucleotides read TGCAGCGTTGAAACGGCTCTGGGGTACTATGGCTACACCTTC.

This clonotype was picked up a small number of times. The rearrangement links TRBV19 to TRBJ2-5; no clear D gene. CDR3 size: 14 residues. Trimming removed 1 base at V and 0 bases at J, with 6 bases between. CDR1 is LNHDA and CDR2 is SQIVND in the germline V gene (reference sequence). The DNA of the CDR3 is TGTGCCAGTAGTATAGGGTCCAACCAAGAGACCCAGTACTTC. This sequence encodes CASSIGSNQETQYF.

This clonotype was counted only a few times. This chain links TRBV29-1 with TRBJ1-5; no clear D gene. This CDR3 is 13 amino acids long. V was clipped by 6 bases and J by 4 bases, with 13 bases between them. Germline CDR1 and CDR2: SQVTM and ANQGSEA. In DNA form, the CDR3 reads TGCAGCGTCACTTCCCCAGGTAATCAGCCCCAGCATTTT. Translating it yields CSVTSPGNQPQHF.

The table lists this clonotype with a count of one. With a much larger clone just one base away, this may be a read error. The gene calls are TRBV28 and TRBJ1-1; 7 bases line up with TRBD1. CDR1 is MDHEN and CDR2 is SYDVKM in the germline V gene. The CDR3 has 13 residues. The CDR3 sequence: CACSVTGKAEAFF. The CDR3 coding sequence is TGTGCCTGCAGTGTGACAGGGAAGGCTGAAGCTTTCTTT.